The source of this T cell receptor beta chain is a study of human T cells and chemical hapten exposure. Study summary: Readings were taken at 6 days from patch tests that had applied 0.01% DPC to the upper back. Per-sample variation in TCR yield stemmed mainly from small pooled library volume differences. General study points: No alteration of TCRs above 1 in 1000 frequency was seen with DPC sensitization. Versus controls, significantly more large CDR3 similarity clusters arose from expanded TCRs.

TCRdb passed the RACE reads through MiXCR, listing each CDR3 protein once. In the table there are roughly 120,000 distinct CDR3 sequences, about 14% of which are singletons. The time point was: pre-sensitization, week 0. Sample treatment: therapeutic diphenylcyclopropenone sensitization with weekly scalp DPC. This clonotype appeared many times. Its antigen is not identified. The source of this sequence is a young woman with alopecia areata. Some clones in this sample may be carry-over from other donors' samples. This specimen was whole blood, taken in connection with sensitization to the hapten diphenylcyclopropenone (DPC).

CDR3 sequence: CASRSGRGATMQPQHF. CDR3 nucleotide sequence: TGTGCCAGCCGATCTGGGCGAGGGGCCACCATGCAGCCCCAGCATTTT. J is TRBJ1-5 and V is TRBV6-2 or TRBV6-3, with D tentatively TRBD1 (5 bases). The germline CDR1 and CDR2 sequences are MNHEY and SVGEGT. The CDR3 has 16 residues. V gave up 8 bases and J gave up 7 bases, with 24 bases separating them.